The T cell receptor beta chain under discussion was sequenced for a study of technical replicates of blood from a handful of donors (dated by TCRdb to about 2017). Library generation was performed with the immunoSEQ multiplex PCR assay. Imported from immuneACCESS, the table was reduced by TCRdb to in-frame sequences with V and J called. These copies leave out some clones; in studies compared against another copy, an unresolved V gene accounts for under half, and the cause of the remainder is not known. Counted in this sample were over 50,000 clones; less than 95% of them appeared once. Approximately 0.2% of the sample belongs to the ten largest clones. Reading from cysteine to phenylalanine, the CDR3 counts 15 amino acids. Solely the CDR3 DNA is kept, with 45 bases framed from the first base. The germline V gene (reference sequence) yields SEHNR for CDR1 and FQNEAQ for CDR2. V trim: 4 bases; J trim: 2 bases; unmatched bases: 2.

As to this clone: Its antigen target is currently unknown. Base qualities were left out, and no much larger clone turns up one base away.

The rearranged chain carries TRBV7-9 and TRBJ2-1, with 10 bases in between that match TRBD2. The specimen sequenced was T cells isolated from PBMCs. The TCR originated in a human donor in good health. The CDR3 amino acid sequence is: CASSYTSGAYNEQFF. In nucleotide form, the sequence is TGTGCCAGCAGCTATACTAGCGGGGCCTACAATGAGCAGTTCTTC.